A single sample is the source of the 31 T cell receptor beta chains below, sequenced in a study of T cells in Graves' hyperthyroidism and ophthalmopathy. TCR beta CDR3 region amplification was performed from RNA transcripts. When the TCR CDR3 underwent first-round RT-PCR, the HTBI primer set was used. TCRdb processed the multiplex PCR reads anew with MiXCR; each CDR3 protein has one entry. The table lists almost 500,000 distinct CDR3 sequences, approximately 23% of them singletons. The sequencing input was blood. These receptors were obtained from a woman in her 70s with Graves' ophthalmopathy.

This clonotype has a count of ten or more. The chain couples TRBV6-1 to TRBJ2-5; no clear D gene. Germline loops: CDR1 MNHNS, CDR2 SASEGT. V lost 4 bases, J lost 3 bases, and 6 bases lay in between. The CDR3 is made up of 12 amino acids. The CDR3 bases are TGTGCCAGCAGTGCCTATAAAGAGACCCAGTACTTC. Translated: CASSAYKETQYF.

In its sample, this clonotype was seen many times. The genes are TRBV2 and TRBJ1-2; no clear D gene. The V end was cut by 3 bases, the J end by 4 bases, with 15 bases between. This CDR3 spans 15 amino acids. CDR1 and CDR2 (germline): SNHLY, FYNNEI. CDR3 protein: CASSDNAGAFYGYTF. CDR3 nucleotides: TGTGCCAGCAGTGATAATGCAGGCGCCTTCTATGGCTACACCTTC.

This clonotype was seen only a few times. The chain recombines TRBV12-3 or TRBV12-4 with TRBJ2-1; D is possibly TRBD1 or TRBD2 (5 bases each). The V and J ends lost 3 bases and 12 bases respectively, with 12 bases between them. CDR3 length: 12 residues. For the CDR3, the DNA is TGTGCCAGCAGTTTGACCCCTGGGGGGCAGTTCTTC. It yields the protein CASSLTPGGQFF.

This clonotype appeared a few times. A read error is possible here, since a much larger clone lies one base away. The missing conserved phenylalanine or tryptophan at the end of this CDR3 makes a read error likely. The rearrangement links TRBV12-3 or TRBV12-4 to TRBJ1-1; tentatively, D is TRBD1 (6 bases). There are 14 residues in the CDR3. V lost 1 base to trimming and J lost 1 base, with 7 bases between them. This CDR3 is CASSLVTGNTEAFL. The CDR3 DNA follows: TGTGCCAGCAGTTTAGTGACAGGGAACACTGAAGCTTTCCTT.

The chain uses TRBV28 and TRBJ1-2, with 11 bases that match TRBD1. Unmatched junction bases numbered 19, after V lost 6 bases and J lost 4 bases. Germline V gene lookup returns CDR1 MDHEN and CDR2 SYDVKM. This CDR3 contains 19 residues. The CDR3 DNA reads TGTGCCAGCAGGGGGACAGGGGGGATCATTTCGGGTTTAAGCTATGGCTACACCTTC. This gives the protein CASRGTGGIISGLSYGYTF.

This clonotype was observed a handful of times. The rearrangement uses TRBV6-5 and TRBJ2-1, with 9 positions matching TRBD2. The CDR3 extends over 16 amino acids. From germline, CDR1 is MNHEY and CDR2 SVGAGI. Unmatched junction bases numbered 4, after V lost 0 bases and J lost 4 bases. CDR3 in amino acids: CASSYSASGIYNEQFF. The DNA of the CDR3 is TGTGCCAGCAGTTACTCGGCTAGCGGGATATACAATGAGCAGTTCTTC.

This clonotype was seen repeatedly, ten times or more. The rearrangement joins TRBV27 to TRBJ2-5; D is perhaps TRBD2 (5 bases). There are 14 residues in the CDR3. V was clipped by 1 base and J by 5 bases, with 11 bases between them. CDR1 MNHEY and CDR2 SMNVEV come from the germline V gene (reference sequence). The CDR3 here is CASSLWENYETQYF. In DNA, the CDR3 is TGTGCCAGCAGTTTATGGGAGAACTACGAGACCCAGTACTTC.

This clonotype was seen a few times. CDR3 amino acids: CAISEISLGDITDTQYF. CDR3 coding DNA: TGTGCCATCAGTGAAATCAGTCTTGGGGACATCACAGATACGCAGTATTTT. The chain employs TRBV10-3 and TRBJ2-3; tentatively, D is TRBD1 (6 bases). The CDR3 is made up of 17 amino acids. Trimming took off 3 bases at V and 2 bases at J, with 18 bases between the two ends. The V gene's germline CDR1 is ENHRY and CDR2 SYGVKD.

Concerning this clonotype itself: A much larger clone lies one base from this, so it may be a read error. J is TRBJ1-2 and V is TRBV6-1; no clear D. This CDR3 comprises 15 residues. Trimming left V 2 bases short and J 4 bases short, with 14 bases between. The germline V gene has CDR1 MNHNS and CDR2 SASEGT. The CDR3 region has the DNA TGTGCCAGCAGTGAACTGGGGTCAATCAGCTATGGCTACACCTTC. This codes for CASSELGSISYGYTF.

The chain uses TRBV18 and TRBJ2-7, with 14 bases lining up with TRBD2. This CDR3 is 16 amino acids long. Germline-derived CDR1 and CDR2 are KGHSH and LQKENI. V lost 6 bases, J lost 4 bases, and 8 bases stayed unmatched. In DNA, the CDR3 is TGTGCCAGCTCCCGCGGGACTAGCGGGAGCGGGTACGAGCAGTACTTC. It translates to CASSRGTSGSGYEQYF.

As to this clonotype: Possible read error: a much larger clone is one base away. The V and J genes are TRBV7-2 and TRBJ2-1, with 10 bases that match TRBD2. Unmatched junction bases numbered 8, after V lost 5 bases and J lost 7 bases. The CDR3 is 15 amino acids. CDR1 is SGHTA, CDR2 FQGNSA, per germline. CDR3: CASSTASGGGNEQFF. The CDR3 nucleotides are TGTGCCAGCAGCACCGCTAGCGGGGGAGGGAATGAGCAGTTCTTC.

The chain couples TRBV7-2 to TRBJ2-7; D ambiguous. V was pared by 1 base and J by 4 bases, with 8 bases between. Germline CDR1 is SGHTA and CDR2 is FQGNSA. This CDR3 has 13 residues. The CDR3 DNA sequence: TGTGCCAGCAGCTTAGAACAGAAGTACGAGCAGTACTTC. Its translation: CASSLEQKYEQYF.

This clonotype has a count of ten or more. The V gene is TRBV27, the J gene TRBJ2-1; D call uncertain. CDR3 length: 17 amino acids. Germline V CDR1 and CDR2: MNHEY, SMNVEV (reference sequence). The V end lost 2 bases, the J end lost 0 bases, and 14 bases lay between the germline ends. The CDR3 DNA reads as TGTGCCAGCAGTTTAAGGATAAGTGTTAGCTCCTACAATGAGCAGTTCTTC. This gives the protein CASSLRISVSSYNEQFF.

The V gene is TRBV7-9, the J gene TRBJ2-7, with 7 bases identical to TRBD1. Germline trimming cut 5 bases from V and 3 bases from J; bases unmatched to any gene: 7. Germline values: CDR1 SEHNR, CDR2 FQNEAQ (reference sequence). The CDR3 has 14 residues. The CDR3 is CASSPDRDSYEQYF. As DNA, the CDR3 is TGTGCCAGCAGCCCTGACAGGGATAGCTACGAGCAGTACTTC.

The chain uses TRBV7-9 and TRBJ1-1; TRBD1 matches 7 bases. CDR3 length: 15 amino acids. CDR1 and CDR2 from the germline V gene are SEHNR and FQNEAQ (reference sequence). The ends lost 5 bases at V and 0 bases at J; junction bases unmatched: 6. The CDR3 protein is CASSPNRGLNTEAFF. Written as DNA, the CDR3 is TGTGCCAGCAGCCCAAACAGGGGTTTGAACACTGAAGCTTTCTTT. Looking up the rest from reference TRBV7-9 and TRBJ1-1 gives the full variable domain: DTGVSQNPRHKITKRGQNVTFRCDPISEHNRLYWYRQTLGQGPEFLTYFQNEAQLEKSRLLSDRFSAERPKGSFSTLEIQRTEQGDSAMYLCASSPNRGLNTEAFFGQGTRLTVV.

The rearrangement uses TRBV29-1 and TRBJ2-1; 9 bases agree with TRBD2. Looked up from germline, CDR1 is SQVTM and CDR2 is ANQGSEA. The CDR3 spans 14 residues. V lost 6 bases to trimming and J lost 2 bases; unmatched junction nucleotides: 5. CDR3 DNA: TGCAGCGTGGGGACTAGCCTCACCTACAATGAGCAGTTCTTC. It is translated as CSVGTSLTYNEQFF.

As for this clonotype: Compared with germline, one end of the junction differs, possibly owing to a read error. V gene TRBV5-1 combines with J gene TRBJ2-3; 8 nucleotides match TRBD2. Germline V CDR1 and CDR2: SGHRS, YFSETQ. The CDR3 runs 14 residues. The chain's CDR3 is CASSGLAGTATQYF. The CDR3 DNA is TGCGCCAGCTCCGGACTAGCCGGCACAGCTACGCAGTATTTT. Supplemented by reference TRBV5-1 and TRBJ2-3, the full variable domain reads KAGVTQTPRYLIKTRGQQVTLSCSPISGHRSVSWYQQTPGQGLQFLFEYFSETQRNKGNFPGRFSGRQFSNSRSEMNVSTLELGDSALYLCASSGLAGTATQYFGPGTRLTVL.

V and J are TRBV30 and TRBJ1-5; TRBD1 is a possible D gene (6 bases). The germline V gene encodes CDR1 GTSNPN and CDR2 SVGIG (reference sequence). This CDR3 has 16 residues. The CDR3 spells CAYTGPAGGGNQPQHF. The CDR3 DNA is TGTGCTTATACAGGGCCGGCGGGCGGTGGCAATCAGCCCCAGCATTTT.

In this sample, this clonotype turned up a few times. The gene calls are TRBV5-1 and TRBJ2-5, with TRBD2 matching over 8 bases. This CDR3 is 15 amino acids long. Germline V CDR1 and CDR2: SGHRS, YFSETQ. V lost 4 bases to trimming and J lost 1 base; unmatched junction nucleotides: 6. CDR3 nucleotides: TGCGCCAGCAGCGCCGGACTAGCTGGCCAAGAGACCCAGTACTTC. Translating gives CASSAGLAGQETQYF.

DNA for the CDR3: TGTGCCAGCAGTTTCCGTCGACTCAGCTACGAGCAGTACGTC. Amino acid sequence: CASSFRRLSYEQYV. The chain has TRBV6-2 or TRBV6-3 and TRBJ2-7, with no clear D. V was cut by 4 bases and J by 3 bases, with 13 bases left in between. The V gene's germline CDR1 is MNHEY and CDR2 SVGEGT. The CDR3 runs to 14 residues.

Relative to its sample, this clonotype is medium-sized. The rearrangement uses TRBV27 and TRBJ1-1, with D uncertain. This CDR3 comprises 15 residues. Germline CDR1 and CDR2: MNHEY and SMNVEV (reference sequence). The germline V and J ends were trimmed by 2 bases and 4 bases, with 14 bases remaining between them. CDR3 coding DNA: TGTGCCAGCAGTTTAGGGGAGCCATGGGCCACTGAAGCTTTCTTT. Amino acid sequence: CASSLGEPWATEAFF.

Many counts were recorded for this clonotype. The CDR3 DNA follows: TGTGCCAGTAGTATAGGGACCCTTACCTCCTACGAGCAGTACTTC. It translates to CASSIGTLTSYEQYF. The chain uses TRBV19 and TRBJ2-7; no clear D. Germline lookup yields CDR1 LNHDA and CDR2 SQIVND (reference sequence). V dropped 1 base and J dropped 0 bases, with 10 bases sitting between them. The CDR3 spans 15 residues.

The chain is built from TRBV29-1 and TRBJ1-2; TRBD1 might be the D (5 bases). The CDR3 runs 12 residues. Germline loops: CDR1 SQVTM, CDR2 ANQGSEA. The V and J ends lost 6 bases and 3 bases respectively, with 11 bases between them. In DNA form, the CDR3 reads TGCAGCGTGGGGGAAGGCGACTATGGCTACACCTTC. Translating it yields CSVGEGDYGYTF.

The V call is TRBV5-1, the J call TRBJ2-2, with D possibly being TRBD1 or TRBD2 (6 bases each). V lost 4 bases, J lost 7 bases, and 20 bases lay in between. The CDR3 loop spans 16 amino acids. Germline V gene lookup returns CDR1 SGHRS and CDR2 YFSETQ. The CDR3 sequence: CASSGGSGTRGGELFF. CDR3 in DNA: TGCGCCAGCAGCGGGGGCTCCGGGACGCGGGGCGGGGAGCTGTTTTTT. Supplemented by reference TRBV5-1 and TRBJ2-2, the full variable domain reads KAGVTQTPRYLIKTRGQQVTLSCSPISGHRSVSWYQQTPGQGLQFLFEYFSETQRNKGNFPGRFSGRQFSNSRSEMNVSTLELGDSALYLCASSGGSGTRGGELFFGEGSRLTVL.

Many counts were recorded for this clonotype. The gene calls are TRBV11-2 and TRBJ2-7, with 7 bases aligning to TRBD2. V shed 4 bases and J 6 bases; nucleotides not matched to a gene: 9. This CDR3 is built from 14 residues. In germline, CDR1 is SGHAT, CDR2 FQNNGV. The chain's CDR3 is CASSSRTRSLEQYF. DNA of the CDR3: TGTGCCAGCAGCTCGCGGACTAGATCACTCGAGCAGTACTTC.

The V and J genes are TRBV30 and TRBJ1-2, with 8 bases lining up with TRBD1. With V trimmed by 1 base and J by 8 bases, 6 bases remained unmatched. Germline V gene sequence: CDR1 GTSNPN, CDR2 SVGIG (reference sequence). The CDR3 consists of 13 residues. CDR3 region: CAWSEDRGKGYTF. As DNA, the CDR3 is TGTGCCTGGAGTGAAGACAGGGGAAAGGGCTACACCTTC.

This chain connects TRBV14 to TRBJ2-7, with 7 nucleotides matching TRBD1. The CDR3 spans 16 residues. The J segment lost 3 bases and the V segment lost 4 bases, leaving 12 bases of the junction unmatched. The germline V gene has CDR1 SGHDN and CDR2 FVKESK. CDR3 bases: TGTGCCAGCAGCCGCCCTTTGACAGGGACGAACTACGAGCAGTACTTC. Residues: CASSRPLTGTNYEQYF.

This clonotype was recorded at least ten times. The chain joins TRBV6-1 to TRBJ1-5, with unresolved D. The CDR3 covers 13 residues. With 1 base removed from V and 6 bases from J, the gap between germline ends came to 7 bases. Germline assignment: CDR1 MNHNS and CDR2 SASEGT. In DNA, the CDR3 is TGTGCCAGCAGTGAAGGGCGAGGTCAGCCCCAGCATTTT. It translates to CASSEGRGQPQHF.

The table lists this clonotype with many counts. The V call is TRBV12-3 or TRBV12-4, the J call TRBJ1-5; TRBD1 is a possible D gene (6 bases). The length of the CDR3 is 14 residues. The germline V and J ends were trimmed by 4 bases and 6 bases, with 13 bases remaining between them. CDR3 region: CASSSDRWAQPQHF. CDR3 coding DNA: TGTGCCAGCAGTTCTGACAGGTGGGCTCAGCCCCAGCATTTT.

The gene calls are TRBV7-9 and TRBJ1-1; no definite D call. CDR1 and CDR2 (germline): SEHNR, FQNEAQ (reference sequence). The CDR3 totals 14 residues. The V end was cut by 2 bases, the J end by 1 base, with 8 bases between. CDR3: CASSLPPQNTEAFF. Here the CDR3 DNA reads TGTGCCAGCAGCTTACCCCCCCAGAACACTGAAGCTTTCTTT.

The chain employs TRBV5-1 and TRBJ2-1, with 7 bases identical to TRBD2. The CDR3 is 18 amino acids. Unmatched junction bases numbered 10, after V lost 0 bases and J lost 1 base. Germline CDR1 SGHRS, CDR2 YFSETQ. The CDR3: CASSLGVLAEPSYNEQFF. The CDR3, as DNA: TGCGCCAGCAGCTTGGGGGTGCTAGCGGAGCCTTCCTACAATGAGCAGTTCTTC.